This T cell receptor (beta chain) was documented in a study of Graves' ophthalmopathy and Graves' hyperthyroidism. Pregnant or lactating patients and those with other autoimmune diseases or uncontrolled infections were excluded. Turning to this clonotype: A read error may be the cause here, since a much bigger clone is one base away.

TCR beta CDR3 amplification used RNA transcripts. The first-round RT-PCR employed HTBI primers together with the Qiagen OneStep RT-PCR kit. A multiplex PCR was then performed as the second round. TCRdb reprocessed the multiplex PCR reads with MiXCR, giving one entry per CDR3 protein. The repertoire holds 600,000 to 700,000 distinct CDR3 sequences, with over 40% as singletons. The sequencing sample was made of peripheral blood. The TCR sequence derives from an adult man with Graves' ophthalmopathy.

The CDR3 nucleotides read TGTGCCATCAGTGACCCCGGCTCGGGAGGGGGCACCGGGGAGCTGTTTTTT. Protein product: CAISDPGSGGGTGELFF. The chain carries TRBV10-3 and TRBJ2-2; 8 nucleotides agree with TRBD2. CDR1 and CDR2 from the germline V gene are ENHRY and SYGVKD. Trimming removed 3 bases from V and 4 bases from J; junction bases left unmatched: 10. This CDR3 spans 17 amino acids.